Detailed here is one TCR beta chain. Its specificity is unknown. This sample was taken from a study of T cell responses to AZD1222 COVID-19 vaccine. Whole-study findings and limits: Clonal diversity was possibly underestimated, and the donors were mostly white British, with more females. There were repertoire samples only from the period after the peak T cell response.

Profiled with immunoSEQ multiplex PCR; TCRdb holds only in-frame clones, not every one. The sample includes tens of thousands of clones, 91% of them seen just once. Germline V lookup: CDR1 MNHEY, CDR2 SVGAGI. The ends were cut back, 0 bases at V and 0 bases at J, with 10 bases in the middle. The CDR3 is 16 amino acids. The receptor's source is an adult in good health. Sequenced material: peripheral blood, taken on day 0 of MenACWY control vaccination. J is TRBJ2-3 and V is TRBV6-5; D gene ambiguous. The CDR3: CASSYSSSASTDTQYF. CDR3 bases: TGTGCCAGCAGTTACTCCTCCAGCGCTAGCACAGATACGCAGTATTTT.